These 20 T cell receptor beta chains came from one sample sequenced in a study of T-cell reconstitution after alpha-beta-depleted transplantation in children. Unique molecular identifiers tagged the TCRbeta library. One entry per CDR3 protein, called by TCRdb with MiXCR from the PCR reads. Among approximately 510,000 distinct CDR3 sequences listed, about a sixth were seen once. Sequenced material: PBMCs from the stem cell graft donor, taken from the stem cell graft. These receptors were collected from a human donor who donated a stem cell graft to a child with acute lymphoblastic leukemia.

The chain employs TRBV3-1 and TRBJ1-2, with a weak D call TRBD1 (6 bases). Germline lookup yields CDR1 LGHDT and CDR2 YNNKEL (reference sequence). The CDR3 sequence is 15 residues long. Between the trimmed V and J ends, which lost 4 bases and 0 bases, there was a span of 12 bases. The CDR3 bases are TGTGCCAGCAGCCCCTCGGGGGCCCCTAACTATGGCTACACCTTC. This codes for CASSPSGAPNYGYTF.

V is TRBV7-2 and J is TRBJ2-7, with D uncertain. Germline-derived CDR1 and CDR2 are SGHTA and FQGNSA. The CDR3 covers 15 residues. The V end lost 3 bases, the J end lost 2 bases, and 14 bases lay between the germline ends. CDR3 protein: CASSLKAPYPYEQYF. The DNA for the CDR3 is TGTGCCAGCAGCTTGAAAGCCCCGTACCCCTACGAGCAGTACTTC.

The chain carries TRBV5-1 and TRBJ1-2; 7 positions agree with TRBD1. CDR1 and CDR2 from the germline V gene are SGHRS and YFSETQ. The CDR3 extends over 16 amino acids. Trimming at V came to 0 bases and at J to 0 bases, leaving 5 bases not matched to a gene. The CDR3 is CASSLEGQPTNYGYTF. The DNA for the CDR3 is TGCGCCAGCAGCTTGGAGGGACAGCCTACTAACTATGGCTACACCTTC.

This clonotype came up a few times. This sequence joins TRBV27 and TRBJ2-1; 7 bases map to TRBD2. The CDR3 extends over 16 amino acids. In germline, CDR1 is MNHEY, CDR2 SMNVEV (reference sequence). Unmatched junction bases numbered 13, after V lost 6 bases and J lost 5 bases. Here the CDR3 reads CASSPPSSGNDNEQFF. In DNA form, the CDR3 reads TGTGCCAGCAGCCCCCCCTCCAGCGGGAACGACAATGAGCAGTTCTTC.

About this clonotype itself: One end of the junction fails to match germline, which may point to a read error. The V and J genes are TRBV20-1 and TRBJ2-3, with 13 nucleotides matching TRBD2. Germline CDR1 DFQATT, CDR2 SNEGSKA (reference sequence). The CDR3 extends over 17 amino acids. The CDR3 loop reads CSARDGTSGVLTDTQYF. The CDR3 DNA follows: TGCAGCGCTAGAGACGGGACTAGCGGGGTACTCACAGATACGCAGTATTTT.

This clonotype has only a few counts. The rearrangement links TRBV3-1 to TRBJ2-2; TRBD2 matches at 8 bases. CDR1 and CDR2 (germline): LGHDT, YNNKEL (reference sequence). The V segment lost 0 bases and the J segment 8 bases; nucleotides outside the gene matches: 8. The CDR3 is made up of 16 amino acids. In DNA, the CDR3 is TGTGCCAGCAGCCAAGAACCGGGACTAGTCGTTGGGGAGCTGTTTTTT. The encoded protein is CASSQEPGLVVGELFF.

This chain connects TRBV27 to TRBJ1-2; 9 bases align to TRBD1. With 5 bases clipped from V and 8 bases from J, the junction kept 0 bases outside the gene matches. Germline V gives CDR1 MNHEY, CDR2 SMNVEV (reference sequence). There are 11 residues in the CDR3. CDR3 DNA: TGTGCCAGCAGTGGGACAGGGGGCTACACCTTC. Encoded protein: CASSGTGGYTF.

The chain recombines TRBV5-1 with TRBJ2-3, with D maybe TRBD2 (6 bases). V lost 3 bases and J lost 0, with 8 bases in between. This CDR3 has 14 amino acids. CDR1 SGHRS and CDR2 YFSETQ come from the germline V gene. CDR3 sequence: CASSWRGSTDTQYF. CDR3 sequence (DNA): TGCGCCAGCAGCTGGCGGGGTAGCACAGATACGCAGTATTTT. The whole variable domain, remainder taken from reference TRBV5-1 and TRBJ2-3, is KAGVTQTPRYLIKTRGQQVTLSCSPISGHRSVSWYQQTPGQGLQFLFEYFSETQRNKGNFPGRFSGRQFSNSRSEMNVSTLELGDSALYLCASSWRGSTDTQYFGPGTRLTVL.

The chain recombines TRBV7-3 with TRBJ1-2, with 10 positions matching TRBD1. The germline gives CDR1 SGHTA, CDR2 FQGTGA. Trimming cost V 5 bases and J 5 bases; bases outside gene matches: 17. This CDR3 is built from 18 residues. The CDR3 protein is CASSPHSGTGASGYGYTF. The CDR3 bases are TGTGCCAGCAGCCCCCACTCCGGGACAGGGGCCTCTGGTTATGGCTACACCTTC.

This clonotype was observed a handful of times. A junction boundary mismatches the germline segment, possibly from a read error. This sequence joins TRBV5-1 and TRBJ2-7; tentatively, D is TRBD1 (5 bases). CDR1 and CDR2 from the germline V gene are SGHRS and YFSETQ. The CDR3 contains 15 residues. The CDR3 DNA follows: TGCGCCAGCAGCTTGGCCTTAAGCCTTGACAGCGTCCGGCACTTC. Its protein product is CASSLALSLDSVRHF.

This chain links TRBV12-3 or TRBV12-4 with TRBJ2-1, with 10 bases identical to TRBD1. This CDR3 is 19 amino acids long. Losses at the gene ends were 3 bases for V and 0 bases for J; bases not matched to a gene: 11. CDR3 bases: TGTGCCAGCAGTTTTGAGGGACAGGGGCTAGCGGGCTCCTACAATGAGCAGTTCTTC. Its protein product is CASSFEGQGLAGSYNEQFF.

V and J are TRBV7-9 and TRBJ2-7; D call uncertain. Per germline, CDR1 SEHNR and CDR2 FQNEAQ (reference sequence). The CDR3 has 14 residues. Trimming removed 3 bases at V and 0 bases at J, with 9 bases between. CDR3 protein: CASSFPGNSYEQYF. The CDR3 coding sequence is TGTGCCAGCAGCTTTCCTGGGAACTCCTACGAGCAGTACTTC.

The V gene is TRBV5-1, the J gene TRBJ2-2; D unclear. There are 13 residues in the CDR3. The V end lost 6 bases, the J end lost 1 base, and 7 bases lay between the germline ends. Per germline, CDR1 SGHRS and CDR2 YFSETQ. CDR3 DNA: TGCGCCAGCATCACAGAGAACACCGGGGAGCTGTTTTTT. Protein sequence: CASITENTGELFF.

This clonotype was seen more than once but under ten times. A much larger clone differs by one base, so this may be a read error. This chain links TRBV12-3 or TRBV12-4 with TRBJ2-7; D uncertain. This CDR3 comprises 19 residues. The chain's CDR3 is CASCLESWFRSEGTYEQYF. For the CDR3, the DNA is TGTGCCAGCTGTTTAGAATCTTGGTTCAGGTCGGAAGGGACCTACGAGCAGTACTTC.

This clonotype was observed a few times. The chain is built from TRBV7-3 and TRBJ2-1, with TRBD2 identical over 16 bases. Germline lookup yields CDR1 SGHTA and CDR2 FQGTGA. This CDR3 contains 20 residues. V lost 2 bases and J lost 3; bases outside the gene matches: 10. As DNA, the CDR3 is TGTGCCAGCAGCTTACCCATGGGACTAGCGGGAGGGCGAGACTACAATGAGCAGTTCTTC. Its protein is CASSLPMGLAGGRDYNEQFF.

This clonotype has a handful of counts. The gene calls are TRBV7-9 and TRBJ2-7; TRBD2 aligns across 7 bases. V was clipped by 11 bases and J by 2 bases; unmatched bases: 9. This CDR3 has 13 amino acids. Germline V CDR1 and CDR2: SEHNR, FQNEAQ (reference sequence). In DNA form, the CDR3 reads TGTGCCGCGGCGGGAGTTAGGGCCTACGAGCAGTACTTC. Translating it yields CAAAGVRAYEQYF.

The rearrangement joins TRBV9 to TRBJ2-5; D gene ambiguous. V was clipped by 0 bases and J by 5 bases, with 5 bases between them. Germline lookup yields CDR1 SGDLS and CDR2 YYNGEE. There are 12 residues in the CDR3. In DNA, the CDR3 is TGTGCCAGCAGCGTAGGGGCGGAGACCCAGTACTTC. Encoded protein: CASSVGAETQYF. The full variable domain, completed using reference TRBV9 and TRBJ2-5, is DSGVTQTPKHLITATGQRVTLRCSPRSGDLSVYWYQQSLDQGLQFLIQYYNGEERAKGNILERFSAQQFPDLHSELNLSSLELGDSALYFCASSVGAETQYFGPGTRLLVL.

This clonotype was counted only a few times. The chain links TRBV12-3 or TRBV12-4 to TRBJ1-5; possible D gene TRBD1, 5 bases. V lost 5 bases to trimming and J lost 11 bases, with 16 bases between them. This CDR3 is built from 13 residues. DNA for the CDR3: TGTGCCAGCAGTCTACAGGCGTCGGGAACCCAGCATTTT. It specifies CASSLQASGTQHF.

The rearrangement links TRBV5-8 to TRBJ2-1; 9 bases align to TRBD1. Trimming cost V 0 bases and J 4 bases; bases outside gene matches: 8. The germline V gene encodes CDR1 SGHTS and CDR2 YDEGEE. CDR3 length equals 17 residues. The CDR3 loop is CASSLAITGGWYNEQFF. Written as DNA, the CDR3 is TGTGCCAGCAGCTTGGCTATTACAGGGGGCTGGTACAATGAGCAGTTCTTC.

The chain employs TRBV6-5 and TRBJ1-1; unclear D gene. Germline loops: CDR1 MNHEY, CDR2 SVGAGI. CDR3 length: 15 residues. Trimming removed 0 bases from V and 8 bases from J, with 16 bases in between. CDR3 sequence: CASSYSREGGGEAFF. The CDR3 bases are TGTGCCAGCAGTTACTCAAGGGAGGGTGGCGGAGAAGCTTTCTTT.